The clone carrying this TCR beta chain was observed at least ten times. The CDR3 has 17 residues. The V and J ends lost 5 bases and 0 bases respectively, with 17 bases between them. CDR1 is SNHLY and CDR2 is FYNNEI in the germline V gene. The data derive from a study of T cells in Graves' hyperthyroidism and ophthalmopathy. Not enrolled were patients with uncontrolled infection, other autoimmune disease, pregnancy or lactation. Each diagnosis was grounded in clinical symptoms, serum thyroxine and TRAb, thyroid ultrasound, and orbital computed tomography. PBMCs were derived from under 13 ml fresh peripheral blood. Amplified regions were TCR beta CDR3 sequences from RNA transcripts. During a first-round RT-PCR of the TCR CDR3, the HTBI primer set was used. TCRdb ran MiXCR on the multiplex PCR reads and lists one entry per CDR3 protein. The table records approximately 520,000 distinct CDR3 sequences, approximately 25% of them present only once.

Specimen: blood. The V gene is TRBV2, the J gene TRBJ1-5, with D maybe TRBD1 (6 bases). The TCR originated in a woman aged 30 to 39 with Graves' ophthalmopathy. The CDR3 loop reads CASSPNPGQPSNQPQHF. The CDR3 bases are TGTGCCAGCAGTCCCAACCCCGGACAGCCTAGCAATCAGCCCCAGCATTTT.